A selection of T cell receptor beta chains follows, all from one sample in a study of blood T cell repertoires in COVID-19. TCRdb's table, derived via immunoSEQ multiplex PCR, lists solely in-frame clones and lacks some. In the table there are 30,000 to 40,000 clones, approximately 93% of which are singletons. The sequenced material came from peripheral blood. These receptors originate from a man in his fifties with active COVID-19. The CDR3 runs from the conserved cysteine through the conserved F or W.

j_call: TRBJ1-2
v_call: TRBV27
cdr3_aa: CASGLTGEYGYTF

j_call: TRBJ2-7
v_call: TRBV5-4
cdr3_aa: CASSLPTGTENYEQYF

j_call: TRBJ2-1
v_call: TRBV6-5
cdr3_aa: CASSYSGREGPDEQFF

j_call: TRBJ1-5
v_call: TRBV6-5
cdr3_aa: CASSREGLGQPQHF

j_call: TRBJ2-2
v_call: TRBV12-3/TRBV12-4
cdr3_aa: CASSLHAAGELFF

j_call: TRBJ1-4
v_call: TRBV5-6
cdr3_aa: CASSPAWGGPREKLFF

j_call: TRBJ1-1
v_call: TRBV19
cdr3_aa: CASTRVGLNTEAFF

j_call: TRBJ1-6
v_call: TRBV5-1
cdr3_aa: CASSLTGPYNSPLHF

j_call: TRBJ2-5
v_call: TRBV25-1
cdr3_aa: CASNRVGVETQYF

j_call: TRBJ2-3
v_call: TRBV5-4
cdr3_aa: CASSLGRAAGTDTQYF

j_call: TRBJ1-1
v_call: TRBV6-5
cdr3_aa: CASSSPGLNTEAFF

j_call: TRBJ2-5
v_call: TRBV10-1
cdr3_aa: CASSALAGAGETQYF

j_call: TRBJ2-7
v_call: TRBV18
cdr3_aa: CASSPSPGSYEQYF

j_call: TRBJ2-3
v_call: TRBV7-2
cdr3_aa: CASSLRQGIDTQYF

j_call: TRBJ2-2
v_call: TRBV5-1
cdr3_aa: CASSRSGTGELFF

j_call: TRBJ2-3
v_call: TRBV6-2/TRBV6-3
cdr3_aa: CASSYSRVSGGTSTDTQYF

j_call: TRBJ2-7
v_call: TRBV15
cdr3_aa: CATSATWDNYEQYF

j_call: TRBJ1-1
v_call: TRBV15
cdr3_aa: CATSRGGSGNTEAFF

j_call: TRBJ2-3
v_call: TRBV3-1/TRBV3-2
cdr3_aa: CASSQGLTDTQYF

j_call: TRBJ2-2
v_call: TRBV4-1
cdr3_aa: CASSLSGLGTGELFF

j_call: TRBJ2-2
v_call: TRBV2
cdr3_aa: CASRRSGISNTGELFF

j_call: TRBJ2-1
v_call: TRBV9
cdr3_aa: CASSAQYNEQFF

j_call: TRBJ1-1
v_call: TRBV7-8
cdr3_aa: CASSSEGVQGAFF

j_call: TRBJ2-5
v_call: TRBV25-1
cdr3_aa: CASSESRDSYQETQYF